This is a list of T cell receptor beta chains from one sample in a study of tumor-infiltrating lymphocytes in primary liver carcinoma. TCRdb processed the multiplex PCR reads anew with MiXCR; each CDR3 protein has one entry. Among tens of thousands of distinct CDR3 sequences listed, approximately 80% were seen once. Sequencing was performed on liver tumor tissue from sampling region 5. All receptors come from a woman in her 30s with primary liver carcinoma and hepatitis B virus infection. CDR3s include the opening cysteine and the closing phenylalanine or tryptophan. A D gene is named only where the DNA matches it firmly. Expanded clones get a size class; other rows say once, few or many, or leave the size out.

>TRBV5-4|NA|TRBJ1-2|NA
TGTGCCAGCAGTTACCAGTGGAACAACTATGGCTACACCTTT
CASSYQWNNYGYTF
>TRBV4-3|NA|TRBJ2-7|TRBD2
TGCGTCACCAGCCAAGCTGTGACGGGGGGTCGCATTAGCCACGAGCAGTACTTC
CVTSQAVTGGRISHEQYF
>TRBV10-3|NA|TRBJ1-3|NA
TGTGCTATCAGTGAGTCAGTTTCTGGAAACATCATATTTTTT
CAISESVSGNIIFF
>TRBV6-6|NA|TRBJ2-1|NA
TGTACCAGCGGGATACCCTCGGACAGTGAGCAGTTCTTT
CTSGIPSDSEQFF
>TRBV10-3|NA|TRBJ1-3|NA
TGTGCCATCATTGAGTCAATTTCTGGATACACCATATATTTT
CAIIESISGYTIYF
>TRBV5-1|NA|TRBJ2-2|NA
TGTGCCAGCAGCCTGACGGGCCGACCGAACACCGGGGACCTGTTTTTT
CASSLTGRPNTGDLFF
>TRBV28|NA|TRBJ1-2|TRBD1
TGTGTCAGCATCCAAGGACAGGGGGATAACTTTGGCTACACCTTC
CVSIQGQGDNFGYTF
>TRBV7-9|NA|TRBJ2-2|TRBD2
TGTGCCAGCAGTAGCGGGAACACTGGGGAGCTGTTTTTT
CASSSGNTGELFF
>TRBV4-3|NA|TRBJ2-1|TRBD2
TGTGTCAGCAGCCAAGATGCGGGAGGCTCCTACAATGAGCAGTTCTTC
CVSSQDAGGSYNEQFF
>TRBV11-2|many|TRBJ2-3|TRBD2
TGTGCCAGCAGCTTAAGCGGGAGAGGTACAGATACGCAGTATTTT
CASSLSGRGTDTQYF
>TRBV6-2/TRBV6-3|medium-sized|TRBJ2-7|NA
TGTGCCAGCAGTTATTTGGCAATCCCCTACGAGCAGTACTTC
CASSYLAIPYEQYF
>TRBV7-8|NA|TRBJ2-1|NA
TGTGCCAGCAGCCCCCCTCGGGGCGGAGGGTACATTGGGCAGTTCTTC
CASSPPRGGGYIGQFF
>TRBV7-8|NA|TRBJ2-7|NA
TGTGCCAGCAGCTCGGGTCGCGGTCGTACTATGAGCCCCTTCGTGCAGTACTTC
CASSSGRGRTMSPFVQYF
>TRBV10-3|NA|TRBJ2-5|NA
TGTGCCGTCAGTGAGTCGGCTACCAGACAAGAGACTCATTACTTC
CAVSESATRQETHYF
>TRBV10-3|NA|TRBJ1-3|NA
TGTGCCACCAGTGAGTCAGTCTCTGGAAATACCATATATTTT
CATSESVSGNTIYF
>TRBV11-2|NA|TRBJ2-3|TRBD2
TGTGCCAGTAGAGATCGAGGGAGCGGGAGCCTCACAGATACGCAGTATTTT
CASRDRGSGSLTDTQYF
>TRBV5-4|NA|TRBJ2-3|NA
TGTGCCAGCAGCTTGGGGCAGCGCAGGGGCACAGGTACGCAGTATTTC
CASSLGQRRGTGTQYF
>TRBV12-3/TRBV12-4|NA|TRBJ1-5|NA
TGTGCCGGCAATGGGGGGGATGGGCAGCCCCGGCATTTT
CAGNGGDGQPRHF
>TRBV18|many|TRBJ2-7|NA
TGTGCCAGCACCCGAGCCCCAGAATACGTGCAGTACTTC
CASTRAPEYVQYF
>TRBV4-3|once|TRBJ2-2|NA
TGCGCCAGCAGACTTGGCACCCGGGTGCTGTCTTTT
CASRLGTRVLSF
>TRBV7-9|NA|TRBJ2-7|NA
TGCGCCAGCAGCTTGGGCGACGGGACTTTCTACGAGCAGTCCTTC
CASSLGDGTFYEQSF
>TRBV28|many|TRBJ2-3|NA
TGTGCCAGCAGTTTGAGTCGAGATACGCAGTATTTT
CASSLSRDTQYF
>TRBV14|few|TRBJ1-1|NA
TGTGCCGGCAGCCCCCCCGACATGAACACTGAAGCTTTCTTT
CAGSPPDMNTEAFF
>TRBV6-6|NA|TRBJ1-5|TRBD1
TGTACCAGCAGTTACGGGACAGGGGACAATCGGCCCCAGCATTTT
CTSSYGTGDNRPQHF
>TRBV4-1|once|TRBJ2-2|NA
TGCGCCAGCAGCCATGACCCAGGGGCGAACGGGGAGCTGTTTTTT
CASSHDPGANGELFF
>TRBV11-3|NA|TRBJ2-5|NA
TGTGCAAGCAGCCCGGGGGATTCTATCCAGGGTGTGCAAGAGATCCAGTACTTC
CASSPGDSIQGVQEIQYF
>TRBV12-3/TRBV12-4|few|TRBJ1-1|NA
TGTGCCAGTAGTCCGGGACGGGGAAGCACTGAAGCTTTCTTT
CASSPGRGSTEAFF
>TRBV6-6|medium-sized|TRBJ1-2|NA
TGTGCCAGCAGTTATTTGGAGACGAATAACTATGGCTACACCTTC
CASSYLETNNYGYTF
>TRBV6-6|NA|TRBJ1-5|TRBD1
TGTGCCAGTAGTTACGGGACAGGGTGCAATCAGCCCCATCATTTT
CASSYGTGCNQPHHF
>TRBV11-3|NA|TRBJ2-3|NA
TGTGCCAGCAGCTCCGGTAACGGGCGGGGCACAGATACGCAGTATTTT
CASSSGNGRGTDTQYF
>TRBV11-1|NA|TRBJ2-1|TRBD2
TGTGCCAGCAGGACCGGGGCTAGCGGTTACAGTGAGCAGCTCTTC
CASRTGASGYSEQLF
>TRBV7-2|NA|TRBJ1-6|NA
TGTGCCAGCAGCTTAGTGGGGTGGGCCCTCCACTTT
CASSLVGWALHF
>TRBV11-3|NA|TRBJ1-6|NA
TGTGCCAGTAGCTTTAAGTGGAGCTATAATTCACCCTTGGACTTT
CASSFKWSYNSPLDF
>TRBV11-2|NA|TRBJ2-7|NA
TGTGCCAGCGGACCACCGGGGAGGTACGAGCAGTACTTC
CASGPPGRYEQYF
>TRBV30|NA|TRBJ1-1|TRBD1
TGTGCCCGGAACTCCCAAGGGGGCCCCGGAGCTTTCTTT
CARNSQGGPGAFF
>TRBV12-3/TRBV12-4|NA|TRBJ2-5|NA
TGTATCAGCAGCACCTACCCCGGGAGCGTAGAGACCCAGTACTTC
CISSTYPGSVETQYF
>TRBV5-1|NA|TRBJ2-3|NA
TGCGCCAGAAGCAGAACCTGGAGGGAGTACGATACGCAGTATTTT
CARSRTWREYDTQYF
>TRBV7-9|NA|TRBJ1-3|NA
TGTGCCAGCGGCCAACTTGGACGGACCTCTGGACACACCATATATTTT
CASGQLGRTSGHTIYF
>TRBV4-3|NA|TRBJ2-1|NA
TGCGCCAGCAGCCAAGATGGAAGCTCCTACAATGAGCAGTTCTTC
CASSQDGSSYNEQFF
>TRBV29-1|medium-sized|TRBJ1-1|NA
TGCAGCGTTGACAGGGAGAGGGACACTGAAGCTTTCTTT
CSVDRERDTEAFF
>TRBV7-8|NA|TRBJ2-3|TRBD1
TGTGCCAGCAGCTCGAACGAGCACCGGGACAGACCCCCTAATACGCAGTATTTT
CASSSNEHRDRPPNTQYF
>TRBV11-1|once|TRBJ2-2|NA
TGTGCCAGCAGACCGAGCCTTGACACCGGGGAGCTGTTTTTT
CASRPSLDTGELFF
>TRBV11-1|NA|TRBJ2-7|NA
TGTGTCATCAGCTTAGGGTACCTCCGCGACCAGTACTTC
CVISLGYLRDQYF
>TRBV28|NA|TRBJ1-5|NA
TGTGCCAGCAGCCACCACAGTCGGGTCTCTAATCAGCCACGGCATTTT
CASSHHSRVSNQPRHF
>TRBV11-1|NA|TRBJ2-7|NA
TGTGCCAGCAGCCTCACGAGTTACGAACAGTACTTC
CASSLTSYEQYF
>TRBV4-3|NA|TRBJ1-2|TRBD1
TGCGCTAGTAGCCAAGGCGAAGGAGGGGGCAGGACCGCTACTAACTATGGCTACAACTTC
CASSQGEGGGRTATNYGYNF
>TRBV11-2|NA|TRBJ2-2|TRBD2
TGTGCCAGCAACTCGACACGTAGCGGGACGTCCGGGGAGCTGATTTTT
CASNSTRSGTSGELIF
>TRBV6-5|NA|TRBJ2-2|NA
TGTGCCAGCAGTCCGCGAACAGGGTTCAGCGGGGAGCTGCTTTTT
CASSPRTGFSGELLF
>TRBV4-3|NA|TRBJ2-3|NA
TGCGCCAGCAGCCGCCGCTTAGGGGACCCCCCCTCGGGGAGACAGTATTTT
CASSRRLGDPPSGRQYF
>TRBV11-2|NA|TRBJ2-7|NA
TGTGCCAGCAGGCCCTCGAATGCGGGCGAGCGGTACTTC
CASRPSNAGERYF
>TRBV29-1|NA|TRBJ2-7|NA
TGCCGCGCTATGACATCTGGGATCGGCACTCCCTACAAGCAGTACTTC
CRAMTSGIGTPYKQYF
>TRBV28|many|TRBJ2-3|NA
TGTGCCAGCAGCTTGGTGGACACAAGCACAGATACGCAGTATTTT
CASSLVDTSTDTQYF
>TRBV11-2|NA|TRBJ2-1|TRBD2
TGTGCCAGCAGGGTTACTAGCGGGAGGGCGGACAGTGAGCAGTTCTTC
CASRVTSGRADSEQFF